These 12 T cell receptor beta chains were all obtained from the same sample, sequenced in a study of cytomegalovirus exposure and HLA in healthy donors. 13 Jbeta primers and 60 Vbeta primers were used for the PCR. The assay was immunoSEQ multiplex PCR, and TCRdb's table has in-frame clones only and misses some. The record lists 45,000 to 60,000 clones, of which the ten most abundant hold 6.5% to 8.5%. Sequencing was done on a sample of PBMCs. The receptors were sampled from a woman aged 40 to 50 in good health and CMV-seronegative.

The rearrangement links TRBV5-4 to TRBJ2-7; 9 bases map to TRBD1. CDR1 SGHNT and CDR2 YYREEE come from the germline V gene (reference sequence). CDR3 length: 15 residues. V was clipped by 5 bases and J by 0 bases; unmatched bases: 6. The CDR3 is CASSPPGQGSYEQYF. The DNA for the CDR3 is TGTGCCAGCAGTCCACCGGGACAGGGCTCCTACGAGCAGTACTTC. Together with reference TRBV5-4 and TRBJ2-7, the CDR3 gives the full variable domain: ETGVTQSPTHLIKTRGQQVTLRCSSQSGHNTVSWYQQALGQGPQFIFQYYREEENGRGNFPPRFSGLQFPNYSSELNVNALELDDSALYLCASSPPGQGSYEQYFGPGTRLTVT.

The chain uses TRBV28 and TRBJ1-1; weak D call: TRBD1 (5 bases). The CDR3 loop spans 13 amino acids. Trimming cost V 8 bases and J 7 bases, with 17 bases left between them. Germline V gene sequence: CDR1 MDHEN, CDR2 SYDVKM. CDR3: CASLTPGGIEAFF. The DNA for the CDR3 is TGTGCCAGCCTCACCCCCGGGGGGATTGAAGCTTTCTTT.

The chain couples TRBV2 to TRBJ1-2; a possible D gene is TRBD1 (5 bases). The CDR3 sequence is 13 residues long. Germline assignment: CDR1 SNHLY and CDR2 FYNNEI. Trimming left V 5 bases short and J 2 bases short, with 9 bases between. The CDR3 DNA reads TGTGCCAGCAGTTTACAGGAGAACTATGGCTACACCTTC. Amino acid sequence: CASSLQENYGYTF.

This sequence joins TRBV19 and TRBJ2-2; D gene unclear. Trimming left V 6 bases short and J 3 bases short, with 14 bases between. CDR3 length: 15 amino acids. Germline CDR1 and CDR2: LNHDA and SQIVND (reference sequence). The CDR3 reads CASRKPTLDTGELFF. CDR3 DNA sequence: TGTGCCAGTAGAAAGCCGACTCTGGACACCGGGGAGCTGTTTTTT.

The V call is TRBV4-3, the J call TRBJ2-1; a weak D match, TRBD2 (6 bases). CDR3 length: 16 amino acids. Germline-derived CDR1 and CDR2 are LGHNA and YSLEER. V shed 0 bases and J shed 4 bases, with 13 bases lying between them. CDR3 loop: CASSQEYSGFYNEQFF. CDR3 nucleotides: TGCGCCAGCAGCCAAGAGTACAGCGGGTTTTACAATGAGCAGTTCTTC.

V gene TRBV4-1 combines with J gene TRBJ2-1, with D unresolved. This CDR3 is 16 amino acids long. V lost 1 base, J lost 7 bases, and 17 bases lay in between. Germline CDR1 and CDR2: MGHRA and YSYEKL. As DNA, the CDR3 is TGCGCCAGCAGCCAAGTGTGGGTCTCTAGTACGAATGAGCAGTTCTTC. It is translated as CASSQVWVSSTNEQFF.

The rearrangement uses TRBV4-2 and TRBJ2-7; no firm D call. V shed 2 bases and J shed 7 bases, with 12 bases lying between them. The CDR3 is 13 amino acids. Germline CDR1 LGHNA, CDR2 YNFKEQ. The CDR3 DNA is TGTGCCAGCAGCCAAATATCGACAAATGAGCAGTACTTC. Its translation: CASSQISTNEQYF.

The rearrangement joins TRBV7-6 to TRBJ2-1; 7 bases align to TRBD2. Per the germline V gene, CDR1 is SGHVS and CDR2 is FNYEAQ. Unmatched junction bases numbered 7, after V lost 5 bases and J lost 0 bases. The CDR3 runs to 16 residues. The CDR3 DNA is TGTGCCAGCAGCGGGAACGGGGGGAGCTCCTACAATGAGCAGTTCTTC. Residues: CASSGNGGSSYNEQFF.

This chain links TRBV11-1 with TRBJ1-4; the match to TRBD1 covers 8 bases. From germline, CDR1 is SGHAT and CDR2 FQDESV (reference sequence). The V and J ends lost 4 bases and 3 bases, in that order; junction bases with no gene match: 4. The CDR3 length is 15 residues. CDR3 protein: CASSSTTGANEKLFF. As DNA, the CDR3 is TGTGCCAGCAGCTCGACGACAGGGGCTAATGAAAAACTGTTTTTT.

CDR3: CASSQEMPWTSTGELFF. CDR3 nucleotide sequence: TGTGCCAGCAGCCAAGAGATGCCTTGGACTAGCACCGGGGAGCTGTTTTTT. The rearrangement links TRBV4-2 to TRBJ2-2, with TRBD2 matching over 7 bases. The V and J ends lost 0 bases and 4 bases, in that order; junction bases with no gene match: 8. In germline, CDR1 is LGHNA, CDR2 YNFKEQ. The CDR3 covers 17 residues.

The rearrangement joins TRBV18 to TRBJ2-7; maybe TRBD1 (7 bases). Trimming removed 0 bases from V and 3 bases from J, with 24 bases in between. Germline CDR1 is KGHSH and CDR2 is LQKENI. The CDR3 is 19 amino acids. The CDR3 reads CASSPPLRPGGSLVYEQYF. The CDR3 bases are TGTGCCAGCTCACCACCGTTGCGACCAGGGGGGTCGTTAGTCTACGAGCAGTACTTC.

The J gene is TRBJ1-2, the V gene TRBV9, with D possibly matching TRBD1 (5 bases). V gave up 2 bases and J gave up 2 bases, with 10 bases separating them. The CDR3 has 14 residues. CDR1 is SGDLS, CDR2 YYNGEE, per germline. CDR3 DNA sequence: TGTGCCAGCAGCGTTGCAGGGTTCAACTATGGCTACACCTTC. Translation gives CASSVAGFNYGYTF. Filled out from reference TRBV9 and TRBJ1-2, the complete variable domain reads DSGVTQTPKHLITATGQRVTLRCSPRSGDLSVYWYQQSLDQGLQFLIQYYNGEERAKGNILERFSAQQFPDLHSELNLSSLELGDSALYFCASSVAGFNYGYTFGSGTRLTVV.